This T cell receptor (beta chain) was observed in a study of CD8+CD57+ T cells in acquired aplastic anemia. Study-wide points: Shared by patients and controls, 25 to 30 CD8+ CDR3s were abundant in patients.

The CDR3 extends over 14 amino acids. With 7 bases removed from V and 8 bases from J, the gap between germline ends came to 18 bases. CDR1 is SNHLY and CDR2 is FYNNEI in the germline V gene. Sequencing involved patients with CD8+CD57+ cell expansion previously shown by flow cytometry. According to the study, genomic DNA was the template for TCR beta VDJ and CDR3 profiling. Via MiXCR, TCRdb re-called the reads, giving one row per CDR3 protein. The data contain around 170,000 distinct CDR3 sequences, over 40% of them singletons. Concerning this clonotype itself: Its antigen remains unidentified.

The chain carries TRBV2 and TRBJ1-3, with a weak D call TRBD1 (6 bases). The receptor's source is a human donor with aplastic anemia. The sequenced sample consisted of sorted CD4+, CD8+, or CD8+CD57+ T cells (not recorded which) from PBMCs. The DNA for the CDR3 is TGTGCCAGCAACGGACAGTCCTTTGGTGACACCATATATTTT. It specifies CASNGQSFGDTIYF.